This TCR beta chain originates from a study of blood T cell repertoires in COVID-19. Study details: Sites in the United States, Italy and Spain provided acute and convalescent COVID-19 samples. Nucleic acid was either cDNA or gDNA, and it came from T cells, B-cell-depleted T cells, or PBMCs.

The CDR3 totals 16 residues. Germline CDR1 and CDR2: SGHVS and FQNEAQ. The junction had 12 bases not matched to a gene; V was cut back by 5 bases and J by 3 bases. Authors' processing steps: Reference gene primers were amplified, and this amplification served to estimate nucleated cell counts. Only in-frame clones appear in the TCRdb table, and some are missing; sequencing was by immunoSEQ multiplex PCR. The V and J calls and clone size were taken over from that table, and D and trimming were inferred from the DNA. The sample has about 75,000 clones; roughly 84% are singletons. The origin of this receptor is a woman aged 50 to 65 with acute or convalescent COVID-19. This chain joins TRBV7-8 and TRBJ1-1; 7 positions agree with TRBD1. Sequencing was done on a sample of peripheral blood. In DNA, the CDR3 is TGTGCCAGCAGCCCTTATATTCATACAGGGGACACTGAAGCTTTCTTT. This gives the protein CASSPYIHTGDTEAFF.